Below, 29 T cell receptor beta chains from the same sample are listed, as sequenced in a study of beta chain features in type 1 diabetes. Every bit of the isolated RNA underwent reverse transcription, so sequencing read expressed TCRB transcripts. Repertoires were generated with immunoSEQ multiplex PCR, while TCRdb's copy carries only in-frame clones and drops some. Among about 470,000 clones listed, roughly 31% were seen once. Sequencing was carried out using naive CD4+ T cells from blood. Receptor source: a man between 18 and 35 years old in good health.

This clone was recorded a few times. The chain uses TRBV4-3 and TRBJ2-1; D is undetermined. The CDR3 loop spans 13 amino acids. Trimming removed 0 bases from V and 9 bases from J, with 9 bases in between. Germline assignment: CDR1 LGHNA and CDR2 YSLEER. CDR3 in amino acids: CASSQDSRVEQFF. In DNA, the CDR3 is TGCGCCAGCAGCCAAGATAGTCGAGTTGAGCAGTTCTTC.

This clone was observed a handful of times. V and J are TRBV5-1 and TRBJ2-1; the D call may be TRBD1 or TRBD2 (5 bases each). Germline V gene sequence: CDR1 SGHRS, CDR2 YFSETQ. This CDR3 contains 15 residues. Trimming cost V 2 bases and J 2 bases, with 11 bases left between them. The CDR3 DNA reads as TGCGCCAGCAGCTTCCGGGACGGGACCTACAATGAGCAGTTCTTC. As protein: CASSFRDGTYNEQFF.

A few counts support this clone. The genes are TRBV9 and TRBJ2-7; TRBD2 aligns across 7 bases. This CDR3 comprises 15 residues. Unmatched junction bases numbered 5, after V lost 0 bases and J lost 2 bases. CDR1 is SGDLS, CDR2 YYNGEE, per germline. CDR3 DNA sequence: TGTGCCAGCAGCGTAGGGACGGGACTAACCTACGAGCAGTACTTC. Protein product: CASSVGTGLTYEQYF.

A few counts support this clone. This sample includes further DNA sequences coding for the same CDR3. This chain links TRBV9 with TRBJ2-1; 9 positions agree with TRBD2. Germline V gives CDR1 SGDLS, CDR2 YYNGEE. J was trimmed by 4 bases and V by 0 bases; bases with no gene match: 2. The CDR3 runs to 15 residues. CDR3 DNA: TGTGCCAGCAGCGTAGGACTAGCGGATTACAATGAGCAGTTCTTC. Its translation: CASSVGLADYNEQFF. Full variable domain (outside the CDR3, taken from reference TRBV9 and TRBJ2-1): DSGVTQTPKHLITATGQRVTLRCSPRSGDLSVYWYQQSLDQGLQFLIQYYNGEERAKGNILERFSAQQFPDLHSELNLSSLELGDSALYFCASSVGLADYNEQFFGPGTRLTVL.

The chain uses TRBV4-2 and TRBJ2-3; D gene ambiguous. Trimming removed 5 bases at V and 0 bases at J, with 9 bases between. Germline CDR1 and CDR2: LGHNA and YNFKEQ. The CDR3 is 14 amino acids. The DNA of the CDR3 is TGTGCCAGCAGCGGACGAGTGAGCACAGATACGCAGTATTTT. Its protein product is CASSGRVSTDTQYF.

This sequence joins TRBV27 and TRBJ1-2; 7 nucleotides align to TRBD1. CDR1 and CDR2 from the germline V gene are MNHEY and SMNVEV (reference sequence). There are 13 residues in the CDR3. J gave up 5 bases and V 5 bases, and 5 bases lay outside the gene matches. Written as DNA, the CDR3 is TGTGCCAGCAGTCCCCGGGACAGATATGGCTACACCTTC. Its translation is CASSPRDRYGYTF.

This clone was detected only a few times. The gene calls are TRBV18 and TRBJ1-1; D may be TRBD1 (5 bases). Trimming shortened V by 3 bases and J by 0 bases, and 11 bases separated the two germline ends. The CDR3 extends over 15 amino acids. Germline V lookup: CDR1 KGHSH, CDR2 LQKENI. The CDR3 DNA is TGTGCCAGCTCACCGGAGGGACGGATGAACACTGAAGCTTTCTTT. Its protein product is CASSPEGRMNTEAFF.

This clone was seen a few times. This sequence joins TRBV6-6 and TRBJ2-7; TRBD1 might be the D (6 bases). Germline CDR1 and CDR2: MNHNY and SVGAGI (reference sequence). Trimming pared 5 bases from V and 3 bases from J, leaving 8 bases between. The CDR3 is 12 amino acids. In nucleotides, the CDR3 is TGTGCCAGCAGTCACAGGGACTACGAGCAGTACTTC. Its translation is CASSHRDYEQYF.

The chain uses TRBV7-2 and TRBJ2-2; 8 bases line up with TRBD2. The J segment lost 4 bases and the V segment lost 6 bases, leaving 13 bases of the junction unmatched. The CDR3 consists of 17 residues. CDR1 SGHTA and CDR2 FQGNSA come from the germline V gene. The CDR3 DNA reads TGTGCCAGCAGGTCCGGGAGCGGGAGTCGGCGCACCGGGGAGCTGTTTTTT. Protein sequence: CASRSGSGSRRTGELFF.

This chain connects TRBV5-4 to TRBJ2-3; no definite D call. Germline values: CDR1 SGHNT, CDR2 YYREEE (reference sequence). V lost 0 bases and J 2 bases, leaving 10 bases between the germline ends. This CDR3 contains 15 residues. The CDR3 here is CASSLGMAVTDTQYF. The CDR3 DNA reads TGTGCCAGCAGCTTGGGAATGGCGGTCACAGATACGCAGTATTTT.

Points on this clone: Within the sample, other DNA sequences also encode this same CDR3. The genes are TRBV19 and TRBJ1-5; D gene uncertain. CDR1 is LNHDA, CDR2 SQIVND, per germline (reference sequence). Trimming removed 2 bases from V and 1 base from J, with 3 bases in between. The CDR3 is 13 residues long. CDR3 DNA sequence: TGTGCCAGTAGTATACCGAGCAATCAGCCCCAGCATTTT. Translated, it gives CASSIPSNQPQHF.

The chain couples TRBV10-3 to TRBJ2-1; D is possibly TRBD2 (6 bases). The V gene lost 10 bases and the J gene lost 2 bases, with 9 bases spanning the gap. The germline CDR1 and CDR2 sequences are ENHRY and SYGVKD. This CDR3 is 12 amino acids long. The CDR3 protein is CANAGPYNEQFF. For the CDR3, the DNA is TGTGCCAACGCGGGGCCCTACAATGAGCAGTTCTTC.

The J gene is TRBJ2-1, the V gene TRBV4-3, with 7 bases that match TRBD2. CDR3 length equals 18 residues. Looked up from germline, CDR1 is LGHNA and CDR2 is YSLEER. The J segment lost 0 bases and the V segment lost 4 bases, leaving 12 bases of the junction unmatched. The CDR3 coding sequence is TGCGCCAGCAGCCGGGGTGCTAGCGGAGGTAGCTCCTACAATGAGCAGTTCTTC. It specifies CASSRGASGGSSYNEQFF.

V usage is TRBV7-2 and J usage is TRBJ1-2; weak D call: TRBD1 (5 bases). This CDR3 has 12 residues. CDR1 SGHTA and CDR2 FQGNSA come from the germline V gene. V was cut by 6 bases and J by 7 bases, with 12 bases left in between. The CDR3 DNA is TGTGCCAGCAGTCCGGACATCCGTGGCTACACCTTC. This encodes CASSPDIRGYTF.

J is TRBJ2-7 and V is TRBV25-1, with TRBD2 matching 12 bases. The CDR3 spans 14 residues. Trimming removed 7 bases from V and 3 bases from J; junction bases left unmatched: 4. Germline V lookup: CDR1 MGHDK, CDR2 SYGVNS. The CDR3 nucleotides read TGTGCCAGCATGGGACTAGCGGGCATCTACGAGCAGTACTTC. Residues: CASMGLAGIYEQYF.

The chain employs TRBV2 and TRBJ1-5; D is undetermined. The CDR3 totals 15 residues. Germline V gene data show CDR1 as SNHLY and CDR2 as FYNNEI. Trimming cost V 3 bases and J 6 bases, with 15 bases left between them. The CDR3 sequence is CASSDAPGIGQPQHF. Written as DNA, the CDR3 is TGTGCCAGCAGTGACGCCCCGGGGATCGGTCAGCCCCAGCATTTT. Variable domain in full (rest from reference TRBV2 and TRBJ1-5): EPEVTQTPSHQVTQMGQEVILRCVPISNHLYFYWYRQILGQKVEFLVSFYNNEISEKSEIFDDQFSVERPDGSNFTLKIRSTKLEDSAMYFCASSDAPGIGQPQHFGDGTRLSIL.

The chain couples TRBV19 to TRBJ1-2; D not certain. V lost 5 bases and J lost 4, with 8 bases in between. The germline gives CDR1 LNHDA, CDR2 SQIVND (reference sequence). The CDR3 has 12 amino acids. For the CDR3, the DNA is TGTGCCAGTAGTCCCCGAAGCTATGGCTACACCTTC. Its protein product is CASSPRSYGYTF.

The CDR3 region is CAWGQTGAADTQYF. The CDR3 coding sequence is TGTGCCTGGGGCCAGACAGGGGCAGCAGATACGCAGTATTTT. This chain uses TRBV30 with TRBJ2-3; TRBD1 agrees at 8 bases. CDR3 length equals 14 residues. Germline CDR1 GTSNPN, CDR2 SVGIG (reference sequence). The junction had 8 bases not matched to a gene; V was cut back by 5 bases and J by 4 bases.

Only a few counts were recorded for this clone. This sample includes further DNA sequences coding for the same CDR3. The V gene is TRBV7-2, the J gene TRBJ2-1; D is unresolved. Per the germline V gene, CDR1 is SGHTA and CDR2 is FQGNSA. V dropped 2 bases and J dropped 4 bases, with 6 bases sitting between them. The CDR3 is made up of 13 amino acids. The CDR3 region is CASSLTSYNEQFF. DNA for the CDR3: TGTGCCAGCAGCTTAACCAGTTACAATGAGCAGTTCTTC.

This clone was counted a few times. The chain has TRBV9 and TRBJ1-1; 8 nucleotides align to TRBD1. J was trimmed by 6 bases and V by 3 bases; bases with no gene match: 7. The germline V gene has CDR1 SGDLS and CDR2 YYNGEE. CDR3 length: 14 amino acids. CDR3 loop: CASSARTGTAEAFF. CDR3 nucleotides: TGTGCCAGCAGCGCTCGGACAGGGACAGCTGAAGCTTTCTTT.

The chain carries TRBV9 and TRBJ1-1; D not certain. The V gene lost 3 bases and the J gene lost 1 base, with 10 bases spanning the gap. Germline lookup yields CDR1 SGDLS and CDR2 YYNGEE. This CDR3 is built from 14 residues. CDR3 DNA: TGTGCCAGCAGCGCACACATTTCGAACACTGAAGCTTTCTTT. Protein: CASSAHISNTEAFF.

This clone was observed a handful of times. The CDR3 DNA follows: TGTGCCTGGAGTGCCCAGAGGACGACCCCTTTGAGCTACACCTTC. It translates to CAWSAQRTTPLSYTF. The chain combines TRBV30 with TRBJ1-2; D is unresolved. Trimming shortened V by 1 base and J by 9 bases, and 21 bases separated the two germline ends. Germline CDR1 and CDR2: GTSNPN and SVGIG (reference sequence). This CDR3 has 15 residues.

This clone was observed a few times. The chain couples TRBV2 to TRBJ2-1, with 11 positions matching TRBD2. There are 15 residues in the CDR3. Germline CDR1 is SNHLY and CDR2 is FYNNEI. J was trimmed by 6 bases and V by 2 bases; bases with no gene match: 3. CDR3 coding DNA: TGTGCCAGCAGTGAAACTAGCGGGGGTTCCAATGAGCAGTTCTTC. Encoded protein: CASSETSGGSNEQFF.

This chain joins TRBV29-1 and TRBJ2-1; tentatively, D is TRBD2 (6 bases). CDR3 length: 14 residues. Trimming cost V 3 bases and J 4 bases, with 13 bases left between them. CDR1 is SQVTM, CDR2 ANQGSEA, per germline. For the CDR3, the DNA is TGCAGCGTTGAGCCGAGACTAGTTTACAATGAGCAGTTCTTC. As protein: CSVEPRLVYNEQFF.

This chain connects TRBV5-4 to TRBJ2-1; 9 nucleotides match TRBD2. The germline V gene has CDR1 SGHNT and CDR2 YYREEE (reference sequence). V lost 3 bases to trimming and J lost 7 bases; unmatched junction nucleotides: 11. The CDR3 runs to 16 residues. CDR3 nucleotides: TGTGCCAGCAGCTCCAAGGCGCTAGCGGGACCGAATGAGCAGTTCTTC. Its translation is CASSSKALAGPNEQFF.

The J gene is TRBJ2-7, the V gene TRBV19; 8 bases map to TRBD1. Germline CDR1 reads LNHDA; CDR2 reads SQIVND (reference sequence). V shed 3 bases and J 6 bases; nucleotides not matched to a gene: 4. This CDR3 is built from 13 residues. The CDR3: CASSITGGIEQYF. Here the CDR3 DNA reads TGTGCCAGTAGTATTACAGGGGGAATCGAGCAGTACTTC.

The chain carries TRBV25-1 and TRBJ2-1; tentative D call: TRBD1 (6 bases). Between the trimmed V and J ends, which lost 5 bases and 7 bases, there was a span of 15 bases. The CDR3 spans 14 residues. The germline V gene encodes CDR1 MGHDK and CDR2 SYGVNS. The CDR3 region is CASSRSGVVNEQFF. CDR3 DNA sequence: TGTGCCAGCAGTAGGTCAGGGGTTGTGAATGAGCAGTTCTTC.

This chain connects TRBV7-9 to TRBJ2-3, with 14 bases fitting TRBD2. The V gene end was trimmed by 4 bases and the J gene end by 1 base; junction bases not matched to a gene: 10. CDR3 length: 19 amino acids. Germline assignment: CDR1 SEHNR and CDR2 FQNEAQ (reference sequence). The CDR3 coding sequence is TGTGCCAGCAGCTCCCGGACTAGCGGGAGGCTGCGGGGCACAGATACGCAGTATTTT. This codes for CASSSRTSGRLRGTDTQYF.

This chain links TRBV30 with TRBJ2-2, with 7 bases matching TRBD1. The CDR3 runs 15 residues. The J segment lost 2 bases and the V segment lost 2 bases, leaving 5 bases of the junction unmatched. The germline CDR1 and CDR2 sequences are GTSNPN and SVGIG (reference sequence). The CDR3, as DNA: TGTGCCTGGAGTCCCCGGGACAGAAACACCGGGGAGCTGTTTTTT. This codes for CAWSPRDRNTGELFF.